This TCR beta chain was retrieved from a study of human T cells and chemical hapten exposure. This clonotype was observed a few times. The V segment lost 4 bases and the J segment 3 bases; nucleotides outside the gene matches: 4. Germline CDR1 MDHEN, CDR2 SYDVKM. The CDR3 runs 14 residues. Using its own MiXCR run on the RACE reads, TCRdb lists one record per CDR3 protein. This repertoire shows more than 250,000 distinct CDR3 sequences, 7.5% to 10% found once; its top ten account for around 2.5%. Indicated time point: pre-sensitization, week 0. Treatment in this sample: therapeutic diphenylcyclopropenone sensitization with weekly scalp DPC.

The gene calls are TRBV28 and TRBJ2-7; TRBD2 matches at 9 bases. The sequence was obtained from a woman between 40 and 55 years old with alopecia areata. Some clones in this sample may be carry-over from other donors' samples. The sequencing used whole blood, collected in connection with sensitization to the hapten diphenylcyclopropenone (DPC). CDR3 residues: CASSSAGGFYEQYF. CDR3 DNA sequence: TGTGCCAGCAGTTCAGCGGGAGGATTCTACGAGCAGTACTTC.